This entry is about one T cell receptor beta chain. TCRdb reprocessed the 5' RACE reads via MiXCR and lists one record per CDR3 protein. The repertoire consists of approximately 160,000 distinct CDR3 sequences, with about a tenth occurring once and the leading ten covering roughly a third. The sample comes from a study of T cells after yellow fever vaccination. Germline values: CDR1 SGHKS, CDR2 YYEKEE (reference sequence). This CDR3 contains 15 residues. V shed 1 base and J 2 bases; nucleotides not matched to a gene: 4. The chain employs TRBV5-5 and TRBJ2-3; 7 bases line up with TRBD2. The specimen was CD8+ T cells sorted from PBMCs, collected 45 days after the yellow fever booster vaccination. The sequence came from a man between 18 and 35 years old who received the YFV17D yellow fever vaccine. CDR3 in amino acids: CASSLWGGDTDTQYF. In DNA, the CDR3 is TGTGCCAGCAGCTTGTGGGGGGGAGACACAGATACGCAGTATTTT.